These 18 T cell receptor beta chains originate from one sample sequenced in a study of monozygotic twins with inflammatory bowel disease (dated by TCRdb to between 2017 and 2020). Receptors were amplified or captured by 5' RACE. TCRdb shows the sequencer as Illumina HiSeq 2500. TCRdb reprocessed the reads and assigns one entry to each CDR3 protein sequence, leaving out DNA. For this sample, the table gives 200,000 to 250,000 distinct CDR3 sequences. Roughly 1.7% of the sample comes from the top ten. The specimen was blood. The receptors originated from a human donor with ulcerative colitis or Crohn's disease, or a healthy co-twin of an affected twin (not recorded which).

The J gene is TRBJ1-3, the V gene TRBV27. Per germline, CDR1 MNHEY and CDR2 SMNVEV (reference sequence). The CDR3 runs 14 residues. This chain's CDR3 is CASSKQRSGNTIYF.

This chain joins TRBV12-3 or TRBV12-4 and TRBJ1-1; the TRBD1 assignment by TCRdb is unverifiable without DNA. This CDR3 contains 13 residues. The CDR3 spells CASGWGGNTEAFF.

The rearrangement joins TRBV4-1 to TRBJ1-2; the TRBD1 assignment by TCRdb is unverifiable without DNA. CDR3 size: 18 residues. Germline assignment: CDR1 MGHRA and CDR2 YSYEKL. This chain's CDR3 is CASSQIISTGLGPYGYTF.

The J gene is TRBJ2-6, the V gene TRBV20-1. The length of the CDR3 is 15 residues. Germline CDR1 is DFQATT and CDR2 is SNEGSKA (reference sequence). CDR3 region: CSVPTVGSGANVLTF.

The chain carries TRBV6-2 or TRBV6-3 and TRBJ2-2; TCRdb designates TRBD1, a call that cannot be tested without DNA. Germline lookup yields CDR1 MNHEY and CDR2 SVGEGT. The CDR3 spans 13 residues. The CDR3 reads CATGGQNTGELFF.

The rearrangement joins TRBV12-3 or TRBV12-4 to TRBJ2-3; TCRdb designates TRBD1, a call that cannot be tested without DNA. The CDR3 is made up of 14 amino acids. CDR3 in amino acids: CASTGDREADTQYF.

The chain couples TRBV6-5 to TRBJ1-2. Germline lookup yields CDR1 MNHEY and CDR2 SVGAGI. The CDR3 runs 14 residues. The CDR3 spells CASSYFPGADGYTF.

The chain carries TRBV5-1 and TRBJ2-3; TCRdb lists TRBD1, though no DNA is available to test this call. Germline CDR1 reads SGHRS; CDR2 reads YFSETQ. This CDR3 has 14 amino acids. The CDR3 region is CASTRDREQDTQYF.

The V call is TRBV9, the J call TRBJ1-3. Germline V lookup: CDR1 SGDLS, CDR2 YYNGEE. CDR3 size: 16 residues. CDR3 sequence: CASSVGTAQEVYTIYF.

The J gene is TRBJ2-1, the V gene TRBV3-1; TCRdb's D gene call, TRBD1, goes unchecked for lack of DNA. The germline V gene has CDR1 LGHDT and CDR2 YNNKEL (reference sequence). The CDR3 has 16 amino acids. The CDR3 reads CASSLRTGWVSNEQFF.

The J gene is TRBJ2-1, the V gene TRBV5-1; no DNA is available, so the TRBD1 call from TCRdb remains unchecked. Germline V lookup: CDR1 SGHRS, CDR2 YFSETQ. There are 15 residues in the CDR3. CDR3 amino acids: CASSDSGGTYNEQFF.

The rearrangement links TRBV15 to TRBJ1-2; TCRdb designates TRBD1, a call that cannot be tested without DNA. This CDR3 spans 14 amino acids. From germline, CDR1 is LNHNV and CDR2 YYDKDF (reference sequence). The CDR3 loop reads CATSPRQGGDGYTF.

The CDR3 protein is CASSVQGSYEQYF. The chain joins TRBV2 to TRBJ2-7. This CDR3 has 13 amino acids. Germline-derived CDR1 and CDR2 are SNHLY and FYNNEI.

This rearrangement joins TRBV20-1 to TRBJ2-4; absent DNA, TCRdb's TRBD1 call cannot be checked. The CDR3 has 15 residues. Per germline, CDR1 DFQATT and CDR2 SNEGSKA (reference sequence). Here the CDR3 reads CSASDSWGDKNIQYF.

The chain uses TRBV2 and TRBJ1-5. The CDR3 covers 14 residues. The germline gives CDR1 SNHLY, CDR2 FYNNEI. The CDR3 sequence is CASTFSYSNQPQHF.

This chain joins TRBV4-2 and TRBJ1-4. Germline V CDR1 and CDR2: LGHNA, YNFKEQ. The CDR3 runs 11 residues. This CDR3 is CASSQGWKLFF.

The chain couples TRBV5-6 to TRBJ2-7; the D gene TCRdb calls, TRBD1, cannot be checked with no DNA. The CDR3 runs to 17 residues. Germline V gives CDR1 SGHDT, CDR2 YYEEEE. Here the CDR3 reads CASTRGGTPVSSYEQYF. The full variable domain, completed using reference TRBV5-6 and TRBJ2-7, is DAGVTQSPTHLIKTRGQQVTLRCSPKSGHDTVSWYQQALGQGPQFIFQYYEEEERQRGNFPDRFSGHQFPNYSSELNVNALLLGDSALYLCASTRGGTPVSSYEQYFGPGTRLTVT.

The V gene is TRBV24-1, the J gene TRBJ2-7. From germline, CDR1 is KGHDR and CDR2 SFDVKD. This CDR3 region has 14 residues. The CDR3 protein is CATSDLDISYEQYF.